Below are 2 T cell receptor beta chains sequenced from a single sample in a study of CD8+CD57+ T cells in acquired aplastic anemia. Sequencing involved patients with CD8+CD57+ cell expansion previously shown by flow cytometry. The template used for profiling TCR beta VDJ and CDR3 was genomic DNA. TCRdb itself ran the reads through MiXCR, one entry per CDR3 protein. The repertoire consists of 200,000 to 250,000 distinct CDR3 sequences, with more than 45% occurring once and the leading ten covering about 8.3%. Sequencing used sorted CD4+, CD8+, or CD8+CD57+ T cells (not recorded which) from PBMCs. The receptors here all came from a human donor with aplastic anemia.

The CDR3 DNA reads as TGTGCCAGCAAGCTAGCGGTTTCCTACGAGCAGTACTTC. It is translated as CASKLAVSYEQYF. The chain uses TRBV2 and TRBJ2-7; 7 nucleotides match TRBD2. Germline V gene sequence: CDR1 SNHLY, CDR2 FYNNEI. V lost 7 bases and J lost 1; bases outside the gene matches: 4. CDR3 length: 13 residues.

The chain employs TRBV27 and TRBJ1-2; D is perhaps TRBD1 (6 bases). V gave up 0 bases and J gave up 4 bases, with 9 bases separating them. This CDR3 has 14 residues. Germline-derived CDR1 and CDR2 are MNHEY and SMNVEV (reference sequence). DNA of the CDR3: TGTGCCAGCAGTTTATCTCAGGGGACCTATGGCTACACCTTC. It yields the protein CASSLSQGTYGYTF.